Described below is a single T cell receptor beta chain sequence and its context. The antigen remains undetermined. Given a much more abundant clone one base away, this may be a read error. After removal of 3 bases from V and 2 bases from J, the junction contained 4 bases not matched to a gene. Germline CDR1 is SGHRS and CDR2 is YFSETQ. This CDR3 comprises 15 residues. From unsorted bulk tissue weighing about 20-33 mg, DNA and RNA were co-extracted. This entry is derived from a study of tumor-infiltrating lymphocytes in primary liver carcinoma. Study-level background: Read depth, roughly 3.65 to 7.13 million productive TCRbeta reads, did not differ significantly between tissues. Findings and caveats of the study: Tumor-adjacent and tumor-blood pairs shared a smaller degree of overlap than tumor region pairs.

TCR beta cDNA was reverse-transcribed from about 500 ng of total RNA. The reaction used a constant-region primer and ProtoScript II reverse transcriptase. Libraries covering TCR beta were generated through three nested multiplex PCR rounds (using a slightly modified ARM-PCR). TRBV1-TRBV30 forward and Cbeta reverse primers drove the first two roughly 10-cycle rounds. TCRdb ran MiXCR on the multiplex PCR reads and lists one entry per CDR3 protein. The repertoire has approximately 45,000 distinct CDR3 sequences, around 80% of them found once; the top ten carry 38%. The chain links TRBV5-1 to TRBJ2-1; 8 positions agree with TRBD2. The TCR sequence derives from a woman aged 25 to 39 with primary liver carcinoma and hepatitis B virus infection. The material sequenced was tumor-adjacent normal liver tissue. CDR3 DNA sequence: TGCGCCAGCAGCTCGCGGGAGGTCCCCTACAATGAGCAGTTCTTC. Amino acids: CASSSREVPYNEQFF.